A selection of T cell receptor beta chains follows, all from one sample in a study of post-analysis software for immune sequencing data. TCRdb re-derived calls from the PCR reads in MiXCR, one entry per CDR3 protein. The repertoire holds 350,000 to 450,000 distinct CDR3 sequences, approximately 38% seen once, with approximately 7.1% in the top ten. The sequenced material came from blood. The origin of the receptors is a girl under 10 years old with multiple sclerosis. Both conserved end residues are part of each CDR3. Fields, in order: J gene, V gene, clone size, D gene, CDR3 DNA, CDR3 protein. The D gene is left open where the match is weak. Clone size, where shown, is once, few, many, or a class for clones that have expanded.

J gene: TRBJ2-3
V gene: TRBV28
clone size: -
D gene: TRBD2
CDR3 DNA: TGTGCCAGCAGCCTAGCGGCGCGCACAGATACGCAGTATTTT
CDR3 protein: CASSLAARTDTQYF

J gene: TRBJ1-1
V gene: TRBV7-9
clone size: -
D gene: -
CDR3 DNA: TGTGCCAGCACAATTCGGATCCAAACTGAAGCTTTCTTT
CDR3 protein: CASTIRIQTEAFF

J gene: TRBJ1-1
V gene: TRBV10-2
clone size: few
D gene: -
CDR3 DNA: TGCGCCAGCACACGTTCCGGGGGCCCCATGAACACTGAAGCTTTCTTT
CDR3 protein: CASTRSGGPMNTEAFF

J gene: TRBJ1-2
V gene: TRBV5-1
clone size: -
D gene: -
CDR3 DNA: TGCGCCAGCAGCTTGGATAGGACGGCCTATGGCTACACCTTC
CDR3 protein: CASSLDRTAYGYTF

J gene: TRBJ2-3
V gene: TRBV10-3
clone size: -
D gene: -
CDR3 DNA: TGTGCCATCAGGAGCCACGGGACTCCGGGCCGTTCTTTCACAGATACGCAGTATTTT
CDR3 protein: CAIRSHGTPGRSFTDTQYF

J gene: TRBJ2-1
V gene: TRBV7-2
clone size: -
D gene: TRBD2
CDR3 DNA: TGTGCCAGCAGCTTACTAGGAGCGGGAGGTTACAATGAGCAGTTCTTC
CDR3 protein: CASSLLGAGGYNEQFF

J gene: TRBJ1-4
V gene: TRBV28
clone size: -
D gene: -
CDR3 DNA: TGTGCCAGCGGCTTGGAGGGTCAGAGTGAAAAACTGTTTTTT
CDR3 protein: CASGLEGQSEKLFF

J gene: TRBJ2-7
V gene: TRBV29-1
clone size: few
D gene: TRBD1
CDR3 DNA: TGCAGCGTCTTGACAGGGAGTCAATACGAGCAGTACTTC
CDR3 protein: CSVLTGSQYEQYF

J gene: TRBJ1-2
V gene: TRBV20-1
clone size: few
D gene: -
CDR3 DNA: TGCACCGCGAGATCCGGGACTTCAAGCGGCTACACCTTC
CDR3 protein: CTARSGTSSGYTF

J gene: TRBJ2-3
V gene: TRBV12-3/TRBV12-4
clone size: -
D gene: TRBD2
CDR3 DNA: TGTGCCAGCAGTTTCGGCGGGAGGCCCACAGATACGCAGTATTTT
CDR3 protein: CASSFGGRPTDTQYF

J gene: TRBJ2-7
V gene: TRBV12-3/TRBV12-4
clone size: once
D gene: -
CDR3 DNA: TGTACCAGCAGTAAGACAGTACCCTACGAGCAGTACTTC
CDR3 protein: CTSSKTVPYEQYF

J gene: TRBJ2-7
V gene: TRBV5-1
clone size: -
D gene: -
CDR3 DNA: TGCGCCAGCAGCTCCAGGGGGGTCGACTCCTACGAGCAGTACTTC
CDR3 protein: CASSSRGVDSYEQYF

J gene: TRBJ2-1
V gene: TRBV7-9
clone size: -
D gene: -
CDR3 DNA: TGTGCCAGCAGCTTTAGACAGGACAAGGGCAATGAGCAGTTCTTC
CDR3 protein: CASSFRQDKGNEQFF

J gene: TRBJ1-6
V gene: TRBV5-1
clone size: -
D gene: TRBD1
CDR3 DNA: TGCGCCAGCAGCCCACTGGGTGGGACAGATAATTCACCCCTCCACTTT
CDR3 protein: CASSPLGGTDNSPLHF

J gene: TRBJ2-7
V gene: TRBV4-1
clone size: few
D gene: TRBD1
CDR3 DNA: TGCGCCAGCAGCCCACTACCGGGACAGGGAGCCTACGAGCAGTACTTC
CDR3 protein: CASSPLPGQGAYEQYF

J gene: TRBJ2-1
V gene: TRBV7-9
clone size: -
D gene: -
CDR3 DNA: TGTGCCAGCGGCATAGCACAGGGGGGGTTTGATGAGCAGTTCTTC
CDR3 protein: CASGIAQGGFDEQFF

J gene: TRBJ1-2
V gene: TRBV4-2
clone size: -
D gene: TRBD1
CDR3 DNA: TGTGCCAGCAGCCAGGCTTCGGGACAGGGAAACTATGGCTACACCTTC
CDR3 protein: CASSQASGQGNYGYTF

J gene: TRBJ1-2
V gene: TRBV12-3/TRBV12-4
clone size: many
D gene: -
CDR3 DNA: TGTGCCAGCAGCTTAGCTGGGGGTAATGGCTACACCTTC
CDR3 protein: CASSLAGGNGYTF

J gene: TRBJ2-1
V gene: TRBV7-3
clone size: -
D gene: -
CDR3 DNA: TGTGCCAGCAGCCAACAGGGCCCCTACAATGAGCAGTTCTTC
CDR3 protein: CASSQQGPYNEQFF

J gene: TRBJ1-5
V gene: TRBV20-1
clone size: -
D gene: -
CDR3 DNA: TGCAGTGCTAGGAGGGACTCGGACCAGCCCCAGCATTTT
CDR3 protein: CSARRDSDQPQHF

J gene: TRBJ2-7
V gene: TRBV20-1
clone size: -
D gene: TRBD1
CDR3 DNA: TGCAGTGCTCCGGACAGGTACATCTACGAGCAGTACTTC
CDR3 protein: CSAPDRYIYEQYF

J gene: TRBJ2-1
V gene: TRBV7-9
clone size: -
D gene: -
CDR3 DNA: TGTGCCAGCAGCTTAGGGGCCAGCAGGGGAAATGAACAGTTCTTC
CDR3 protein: CASSLGASRGNEQFF

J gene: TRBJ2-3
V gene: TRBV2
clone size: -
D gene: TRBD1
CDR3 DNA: TGTGCCAGCAGTGAATTGCCAGGGGGCGCAGATACGCAGTATTTT
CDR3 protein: CASSELPGGADTQYF

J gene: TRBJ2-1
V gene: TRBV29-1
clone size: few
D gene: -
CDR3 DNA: TGCGGCGTTGACACAGGGAGTCCTAATGAGCAGTTCTTC
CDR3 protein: CGVDTGSPNEQFF

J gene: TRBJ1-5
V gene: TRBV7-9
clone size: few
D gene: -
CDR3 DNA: TGTGCCAGCAGCCCACACCTCAATCAGCCCCAGCATTTT
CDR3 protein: CASSPHLNQPQHF

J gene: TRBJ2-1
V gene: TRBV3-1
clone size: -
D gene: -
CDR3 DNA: TGTGCCAGCAGTCCTAGCTACGGCGATGAGCAGTTCTTC
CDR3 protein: CASSPSYGDEQFF

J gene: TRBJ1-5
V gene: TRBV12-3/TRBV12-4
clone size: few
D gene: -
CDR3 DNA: TGTGCCAGCGGTCAGGGTAGCAATCAGCCCCAGCATTTT
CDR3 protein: CASGQGSNQPQHF

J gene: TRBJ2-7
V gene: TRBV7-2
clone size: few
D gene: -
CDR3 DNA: TGTGCCAGCAGCTTAGTCATCGGGGGTAGCGCCTACGAGCAGTACTTC
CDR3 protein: CASSLVIGGSAYEQYF

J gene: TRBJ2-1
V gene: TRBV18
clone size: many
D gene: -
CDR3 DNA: TGTGCCAGCTCACCCGGACCGGGGTCGTCAAATGAGCAGTTCTTC
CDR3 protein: CASSPGPGSSNEQFF

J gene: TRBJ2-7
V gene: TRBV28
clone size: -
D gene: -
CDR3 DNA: TGTGCCAGCAGTCCTATGGACGGGGAAGGGCAGTACTTC
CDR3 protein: CASSPMDGEGQYF

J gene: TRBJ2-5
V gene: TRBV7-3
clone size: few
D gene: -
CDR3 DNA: TGTGCCAGCAGCTTAAACGTACAAGAGACCCAGTACTTC
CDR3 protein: CASSLNVQETQYF

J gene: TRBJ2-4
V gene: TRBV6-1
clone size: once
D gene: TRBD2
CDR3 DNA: TGTGCCAGCGAACAGGGAACTAGCGGGAGATACGTGCAGTACTTC
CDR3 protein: CASEQGTSGRYVQYF

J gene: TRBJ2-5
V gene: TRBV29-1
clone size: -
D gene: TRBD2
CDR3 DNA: TGCAGCGGGAGCGGGATCTTAACCCAAGAGACCCAGTACTTC
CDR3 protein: CSGSGILTQETQYF

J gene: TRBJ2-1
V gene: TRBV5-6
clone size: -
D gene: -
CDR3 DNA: TGTGCCAGCAGCGCGGGACAGCGATCCTACAATGAGCAGTTCTTC
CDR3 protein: CASSAGQRSYNEQFF

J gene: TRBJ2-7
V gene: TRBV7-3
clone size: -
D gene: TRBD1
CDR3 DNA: TGTGCCAGCAGCGGACGGGACAGGTCCTACGAGCAGTACTTC
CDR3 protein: CASSGRDRSYEQYF

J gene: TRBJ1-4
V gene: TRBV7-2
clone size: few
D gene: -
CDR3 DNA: TGTGCCAGCAGCCCCGTCTTAGCTAATGAAAAACTGTTTTTT
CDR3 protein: CASSPVLANEKLFF

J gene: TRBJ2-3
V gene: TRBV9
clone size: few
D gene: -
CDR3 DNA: TGTGCCAGCAGCGCCGAGGGGGACCACACAGATACGCAGTATTTT
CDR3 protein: CASSAEGDHTDTQYF

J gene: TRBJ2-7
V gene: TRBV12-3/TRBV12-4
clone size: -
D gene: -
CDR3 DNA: TGTGCCAGCAGTTCAAATCGGAGGGGACTCAAGTTTGCGTCCTACGAGCAGTACTTC
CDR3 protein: CASSSNRRGLKFASYEQYF

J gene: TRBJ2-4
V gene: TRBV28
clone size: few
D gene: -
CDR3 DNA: TGTGCCAGCAGCCCCGTAGTGGCCAAAAACATTCAGTACTTC
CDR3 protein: CASSPVVAKNIQYF

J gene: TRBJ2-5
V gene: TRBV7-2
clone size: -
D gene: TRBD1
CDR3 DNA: TGTGCCAGCAGCGTACAGGGGGCAGAAGGAGAGACCCAGTACTTC
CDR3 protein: CASSVQGAEGETQYF

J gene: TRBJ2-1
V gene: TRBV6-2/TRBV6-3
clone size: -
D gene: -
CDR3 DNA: TGTGCCAGCAGGTCGACTTGGAATGAGCAGTTCTTC
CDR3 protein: CASRSTWNEQFF

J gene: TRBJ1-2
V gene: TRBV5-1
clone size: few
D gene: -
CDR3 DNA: TGCGCCAGCAGCTTGAGCGCCGCAGCTAACTATGGCTACACCTTC
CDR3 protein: CASSLSAAANYGYTF

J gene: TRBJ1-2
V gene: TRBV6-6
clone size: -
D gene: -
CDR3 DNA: TGTGCCAGCAGCCCGACGTTATTCTATGGCTACACCTTC
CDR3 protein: CASSPTLFYGYTF